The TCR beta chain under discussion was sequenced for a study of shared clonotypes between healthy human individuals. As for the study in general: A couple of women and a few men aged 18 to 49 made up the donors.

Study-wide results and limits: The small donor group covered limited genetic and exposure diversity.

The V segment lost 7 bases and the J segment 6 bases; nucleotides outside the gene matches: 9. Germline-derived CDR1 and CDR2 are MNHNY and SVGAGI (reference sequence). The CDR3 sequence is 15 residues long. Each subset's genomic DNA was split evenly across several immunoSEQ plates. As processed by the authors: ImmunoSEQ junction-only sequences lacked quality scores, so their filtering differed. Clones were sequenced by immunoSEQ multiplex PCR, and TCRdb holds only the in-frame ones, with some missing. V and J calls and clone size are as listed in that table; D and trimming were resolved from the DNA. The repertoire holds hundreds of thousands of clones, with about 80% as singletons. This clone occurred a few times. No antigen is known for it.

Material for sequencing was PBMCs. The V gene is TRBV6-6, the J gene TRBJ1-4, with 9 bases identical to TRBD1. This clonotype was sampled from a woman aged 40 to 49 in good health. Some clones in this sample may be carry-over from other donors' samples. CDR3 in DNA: TGTGCCAGCATCCCAGCCGACAGGGGGGATGAAAAACTGTTTTTT. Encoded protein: CASIPADRGDEKLFF.